The rows below give T cell receptor beta chains drawn from one sample of a study of cytomegalovirus exposure and HLA in healthy donors. Here immunoSEQ multiplex PCR was the method, and the copy in TCRdb shows in-frame clones only, minus some. The repertoire holds 200,000 or so clones, 65% to 90% seen once, with roughly 13% in the top ten. The sequenced material came from PBMCs. Receptor source: a woman aged 25 to 39 in good health and CMV-seropositive. The CDR3 runs from the conserved cysteine through the conserved F or W. The order of the fields is J gene, V gene, CDR3 length, CDR3 protein.

j_call: TRBJ2-3; v_call: TRBV29-1; cdr3_length: 13; cdr3_aa: CSARGGAEDTQYF
j_call: TRBJ1-1; v_call: TRBV27; cdr3_length: 13; cdr3_aa: CASSSARDREAFF
j_call: TRBJ1-1; v_call: TRBV18; cdr3_length: 14; cdr3_aa: CASSRTGENTEAFF
j_call: TRBJ1-1; v_call: TRBV6-1; cdr3_length: 15; cdr3_aa: CASSPTHTGANRAFF
j_call: TRBJ2-1; v_call: TRBV5-5; cdr3_length: 14; cdr3_aa: CASSFLAGGNEQFF
j_call: TRBJ2-7; v_call: TRBV6-5; cdr3_length: 12; cdr3_aa: CASSRQGYEQYF
j_call: TRBJ1-1; v_call: TRBV6-5; cdr3_length: 13; cdr3_aa: CASSKQGITEAFF
j_call: TRBJ2-7; v_call: TRBV6-1; cdr3_length: 14; cdr3_aa: CASSVASGSYEQYF
j_call: TRBJ1-5; v_call: TRBV5-5; cdr3_length: 14; cdr3_aa: CASSLDRGTQPQHF
j_call: TRBJ1-5; v_call: TRBV30; cdr3_length: 14; cdr3_aa: CAWSVNTGVQPQHF
j_call: TRBJ2-1; v_call: TRBV19; cdr3_length: 15; cdr3_aa: CASSRSVSSYNEQFF
j_call: TRBJ2-1; v_call: TRBV5-4; cdr3_length: 17; cdr3_aa: CASSLPTGTQTSNEQFF
j_call: TRBJ1-2; v_call: TRBV5-1; cdr3_length: 15; cdr3_aa: CASSSQGQPFYGYTF
j_call: TRBJ2-5; v_call: TRBV7-8; cdr3_length: 15; cdr3_aa: CASSGRGIVQETQYF
j_call: TRBJ2-7; v_call: TRBV28; cdr3_length: 17; cdr3_aa: CASSLYSSGGYPYEQYF
j_call: TRBJ1-5; v_call: TRBV9; cdr3_length: 14; cdr3_aa: CASSGGTGQQPQHF
j_call: TRBJ2-1; v_call: TRBV7-6; cdr3_length: 17; cdr3_aa: CASSLAPGGSSYNEQFF
j_call: TRBJ1-2; v_call: TRBV6-5; cdr3_length: 15; cdr3_aa: CATRVQDSRYYGYTF
j_call: TRBJ2-1; v_call: TRBV19; cdr3_length: 15; cdr3_aa: CASSMTRGSYNEQFF
j_call: TRBJ2-1; v_call: TRBV7-9; cdr3_length: 13; cdr3_aa: CASSPVLAGEQFF
j_call: TRBJ2-7; v_call: TRBV11-2; cdr3_length: 14; cdr3_aa: CASSFRQVFYEQYF
j_call: TRBJ2-2; v_call: TRBV4-2; cdr3_length: 18; cdr3_aa: CASSAISLAGEVAGELFF
j_call: TRBJ2-1; v_call: TRBV29-1; cdr3_length: 10; cdr3_aa: CSVGTTEQFF
j_call: TRBJ2-3; v_call: TRBV6-5; cdr3_length: 14; cdr3_aa: CASSYGLRTDTQYF
j_call: TRBJ2-7; v_call: TRBV4-1; cdr3_length: 13; cdr3_aa: CASSQELWAEQYF
j_call: TRBJ1-3; v_call: TRBV19; cdr3_length: 15; cdr3_aa: CASSHDRNSGNTIYF
j_call: TRBJ1-1; v_call: TRBV2; cdr3_length: 14; cdr3_aa: CASTKTPRGTEAFF
j_call: TRBJ1-3; v_call: TRBV5-6; cdr3_length: 16; cdr3_aa: CASSLPGQASGNTIYF
j_call: TRBJ1-3; v_call: TRBV9; cdr3_length: 14; cdr3_aa: CASGADLSGNTIYF
j_call: TRBJ2-5; v_call: TRBV5-1; cdr3_length: 15; cdr3_aa: CASSPRTSGEETQYF
j_call: TRBJ2-1; v_call: TRBV2; cdr3_length: 15; cdr3_aa: CASSELAGNYNEQFF
j_call: TRBJ1-5; v_call: TRBV18; cdr3_length: 14; cdr3_aa: CASSNTGDNQPQHF
j_call: TRBJ2-7; v_call: TRBV19; cdr3_length: 12; cdr3_aa: CASSAGPYEQYF
j_call: TRBJ2-3; v_call: TRBV7-9; cdr3_length: 14; cdr3_aa: CASSTSGNTDTQYF
j_call: TRBJ1-1; v_call: TRBV10-1; cdr3_length: 13; cdr3_aa: CATNTGQNTEAFF
j_call: TRBJ2-1; v_call: TRBV10-2; cdr3_length: 14; cdr3_aa: CASSGWSSYNEQFF
j_call: TRBJ2-3; v_call: TRBV2; cdr3_length: 15; cdr3_aa: CASSVSRGQRDTQYF